The entry that follows covers one TCR beta chain sequence. The source of the sample is a study of blood T cell repertoires in COVID-19. About the study: Nucleic acid was either cDNA or gDNA, and it came from T cells, B-cell-depleted T cells, or PBMCs.

The CDR3 sequence is 15 residues long. The trim removed 4 bases at V and 4 bases at J, leaving 4 bases unmatched. Per the germline V gene, CDR1 is SGHRS and CDR2 is YFSETQ. Per the authors' pipeline: Amplification of reference gene primers provided the estimated nucleated cell counts. Only in-frame clones appear in the TCRdb table, and some are missing; sequencing was by immunoSEQ multiplex PCR. The DNA was the basis for D and trimming; V, J and clone size are from that table. The table has over 150,000 clones, around 90% seen once; the top ten hold approximately 2%. This TCR was recovered from a man in his forties or fifties who had recovered from COVID-19. The sequencing input was peripheral blood. The genes are TRBV5-1 and TRBJ1-4; 10 bases agree with TRBD1. The chain's CDR3 is CASSPTGGRNEKLFF. The CDR3 region has the DNA TGCGCCAGCAGCCCGACAGGGGGCCGTAATGAAAAACTGTTTTTT.